This TCR beta chain was retrieved from a study of blood T cells in healthy people across ages (dated by TCRdb to between 2014 and 2017). Context from the whole study: In model experiments, template switching captured about one uniquely barcoded TCR beta cDNA molecule for every two T cells. The donors were divided into four age groups: young (average around 15 years), middle-aged (about 39), aged (about 60) and long-lived (approximately 74). Two additional independent replicas of 1 million unique cDNA reads from the same blood draw were analyzed for two donors (one aged 18 to 30 and one aged 80 or older). To track age-related changes in TCR beta repertoire diversity, the study relied on deep sequencing normalized with unique cDNA molecular identifiers. To avoid experimental bias, donors of different ages were randomly spread across the sequencing lanes.

In its sample, this clonotype was seen a few times. The specificity of this receptor is unknown. Base qualities are not provided; no much larger clone lies one nucleotide away. Study-wide conclusions, independent of this receptor: Because the CMV infection status of the donors was unknown, age-related changes in expanded clonotypes may potentially have been confounded. Estimates of total diversity based on one million sequenced T cells were regarded as lower bounds and as underestimates. The long-lived group showed more naive CD4+ T cells, fewer expanded clones and increased TCR diversity than the aged group, suggesting age selection. Observed TCR beta diversity correlated strongly with the percentage of naive T cells measured by flow cytometry. Since profiling was done on bulk unsorted PBMCs, naive and antigen-experienced compartments could not be conclusively compared. As age increased, observed TCR beta diversity per million T cells dropped in a roughly linear way, and a significant reduction was already evident by age roughly 36.

Libraries were made using 5' RACE. Instrument used: Illumina HiSeq 2500. A second PCR of roughly 7 to 11 cycles was performed with a sample-barcoded 5' primer and a J-beta primer mix. A template-switch 5' adaptor carrying 12 random nucleotides introduced a unique molecular identifier onto each TCR beta cDNA molecule. At least 2.5 million CDR3-containing paired-end reads were obtained from each sample. All of the RNA was converted into first-strand cDNA using the Mint cDNA synthesis kit, with a TRBC-specific oligonucleotide serving as the primer. Following uracil-DNA glycosylase treatment, a first 18-cycle PCR with universal primers M1SS and BC2_uni_R was performed on all cDNA. As for the authors' bioinformatics: For normalization, 1 million high-quality reads, each with a distinct molecular identifier, were randomly selected from each sample. Reads with shared molecular identifiers were discarded instead of being binned into consensus sequences. MiTCR, run with a Q25 quality threshold and the strictest error-elimination algorithm, handled CDR3 identification, clonotype clustering and error correction. A nonparametric unseen species model with Euler transformation was used to estimate lower-bound total TCR beta diversity. The public reads were reanalyzed by TCRdb: fastp trimming at Q25, MiXCR alignment, in-frame beta chains only. Entries that share a CDR3 protein sequence are merged under the most common genes and DNA. These V and J calls are TCRdb output, not the study's own analysis. The sample contains roughly 2 million distinct CDR3 sequences, roughly 52% of them found a single time. The top ten clonotypes cover about 2.1% of the sample.

Systemically healthy Caucasian individuals from Russia, 39 in total and aged 6 to 90 years, were included as donors. Ten milliliters of peripheral blood were drawn from each donor into EDTA-treated Vacutainer tubes. Ficoll-Paque density-gradient centrifugation was used to isolate PBMCs, with at least 6 million per sample. Total RNA was extracted from PBMCs with Trizol reagent, with at least 6 micrograms obtained per sample. The percentages of naive CD45RAhigh/CD27high T cells were determined by flow cytometry on a PBMC aliquot from every donor. The CDR3 goes from the cysteine to the phenylalanine over 16 residues. Only the CDR3 DNA stays, 48 bases, in frame from base 1. The junction carries 17 bases between V and J, which are trimmed by 0 bases and 3 bases respectively. CDR1 and CDR2 were assigned from the germline V gene (reference sequence) as DFQATT and SNEGSKA.

The chain is encoded by TRBV20-1 joined to TRBJ1-2, with no confident D gene call. The clonotype was recovered from a woman aged 40-49 years in good health. Sequencing was performed on blood. The CDR3 protein sequence reads: CSAREQETGGHYGYTF. The sequence in DNA is TGCAGTGCTAGAGAACAAGAGACTGGAGGGCACTATGGCTACACCTTC.